The 26 T cell receptor beta chains in this list originate from one sample, sequenced in a study of neurological immune-mediated disorders. TCRdb called the 5' RACE reads again in MiXCR, with one record for every CDR3 protein. The sample consists of some 83,000 distinct CDR3 sequences, around 2.6% of them appearing once. The sequenced material came from PBMCs. The receptors come from a woman aged 25 to 39 with multiple sclerosis.

At least ten counts were recorded for this clonotype. V gene TRBV5-1 combines with J gene TRBJ2-7; D is unclear. There are 14 residues in the CDR3. Looked up from germline, CDR1 is SGHRS and CDR2 is YFSETQ. V lost 0 bases to trimming and J lost 1 base, with 8 bases between them. The CDR3 reads CASSLDVPSYEQYF. In nucleotides, the CDR3 is TGCGCCAGCAGCTTGGACGTCCCGTCCTACGAGCAGTACTTC.

This CDR3 is CASSQVDSGGYGYTF. As DNA, the CDR3 is TGCGCCAGCAGCCAGGTAGACAGTGGTGGCTATGGCTACACCTTC. The chain employs TRBV4-3 and TRBJ1-2; TRBD1 might be the D (5 bases). CDR1 is LGHNA, CDR2 YSLEER, per germline. The CDR3 has 15 amino acids. V lost 3 bases and J lost 4, with 15 bases in between.

This clonotype was recorded many times. This chain links TRBV4-2 with TRBJ2-1; TRBD2 matches 10 bases. From germline, CDR1 is LGHNA and CDR2 YNFKEQ. Trimming removed 0 bases from V and 5 bases from J; junction bases left unmatched: 7. The CDR3 loop spans 17 amino acids. This CDR3 reads CASSQDLASGSDNEQFF. CDR3 in DNA: TGTGCCAGCAGCCAAGATCTAGCTAGCGGGAGCGACAATGAGCAGTTCTTC.

At least ten counts were recorded for this clonotype. The V call is TRBV5-6, the J call TRBJ2-7; tentatively, D is TRBD2 (6 bases). This CDR3 contains 14 residues. Germline V gives CDR1 SGHDT, CDR2 YYEEEE. V was clipped by 4 bases and J by 0 bases, with 11 bases between them. CDR3 in DNA: TGTGCCAGCAGCGTGGGACTGAGCTCCTACGAGCAGTACTTC. Translation gives CASSVGLSSYEQYF.

This sequence joins TRBV20-1 and TRBJ2-3, with D perhaps TRBD1 (8 bases). The germline gives CDR1 DFQATT, CDR2 SNEGSKA (reference sequence). CDR3 length: 16 amino acids. Trimming left V 1 base short and J 6 bases short, with 20 bases between. DNA for the CDR3: TGCAGTGCTAGAGCGGGGGGACAGGATCTCAGGGATACGCAGTATTTT. Its translation is CSARAGGQDLRDTQYF.

This clonotype was seen many times. The chain employs TRBV6-4 and TRBJ1-1; no clear D. The CDR3 totals 14 residues. V was clipped by 3 bases and J by 1 base, with 9 bases between them. Germline CDR1 MRHNA, CDR2 SNTAGT. The CDR3 DNA is TGTGCCAGCAGTGAATCCAGCGAGAACACTGAAGCTTTCTTT. Translation gives CASSESSENTEAFF.

This clonotype came up many times. The V and J genes are TRBV5-1 and TRBJ2-2, with D maybe TRBD2 (7 bases). V shed 4 bases and J shed 3 bases, with 13 bases lying between them. The CDR3 covers 15 residues. Germline V CDR1 and CDR2: SGHRS, YFSETQ. Here the CDR3 DNA reads TGCGCCAGCAGCCCCGCGGGGGCCGACACCGGGGAGCTGTTTTTT. Its translation is CASSPAGADTGELFF. The full variable domain, in which reference TRBV5-1 and TRBJ2-2 provide the parts outside the CDR3, is KAGVTQTPRYLIKTRGQQVTLSCSPISGHRSVSWYQQTPGQGLQFLFEYFSETQRNKGNFPGRFSGRQFSNSRSEMNVSTLELGDSALYLCASSPAGADTGELFFGEGSRLTVL.

At least ten counts were recorded for this clonotype. The gene calls are TRBV7-2 and TRBJ1-1, with 7 bases that match TRBD1. This CDR3 is 15 amino acids long. The V segment lost 4 bases and the J segment 1 base; nucleotides outside the gene matches: 6. Germline CDR1 SGHTA, CDR2 FQGNSA. The CDR3 sequence: CASSYTGTANTEAFF. CDR3 nucleotides: TGTGCCAGCAGCTACACCGGGACAGCGAACACTGAAGCTTTCTTT. Together with reference TRBV7-2 and TRBJ1-1, the CDR3 gives the full variable domain: GAGVSQSPSNKVTEKGKDVELRCDPISGHTALYWYRQSLGQGLEFLIYFQGNSAPDKSGLPSDRFSAERTGGSVSTLTIQRTQQEDSAVYLCASSYTGTANTEAFFGQGTRLTVV.

This clonotype showed up many times. The CDR3 DNA is TGTGCCAGCAGCTTGAACAGGGGTGTTTCACCCCTCCACTTT. This translates into CASSLNRGVSPLHF. The V call is TRBV5-6, the J call TRBJ1-6, with TRBD1 matching 7 bases. Germline CDR1 SGHDT, CDR2 YYEEEE. The junction had 4 bases not matched to a gene; V was cut back by 1 base and J by 9 bases. This CDR3 contains 14 residues.

This clonotype has ten or more counts. The rearrangement uses TRBV4-3 and TRBJ2-7, with TRBD1 as a possible D gene (6 bases). V dropped 0 bases and J dropped 2 bases, with 17 bases sitting between them. This CDR3 is built from 17 residues. Germline loops: CDR1 LGHNA, CDR2 YSLEER. The CDR3 nucleotides are TGCGCCAGCAGCCAAGATGCTTTTCGGACAGCGACCTACGAGCAGTACTTC. It specifies CASSQDAFRTATYEQYF.

This clonotype was seen at least ten times. The genes are TRBV5-6 and TRBJ1-6; TRBD1 matches 7 bases. With V trimmed by 4 bases and J by 10 bases, 5 bases remained unmatched. The germline V gene encodes CDR1 SGHDT and CDR2 YYEEEE. The CDR3 extends over 13 amino acids. CDR3 bases: TGTGCCAGCAGCCAAGACAGGGACTCACCCCTCCACTTT. Encoded protein: CASSQDRDSPLHF.

This clonotype was seen many times. The J gene is TRBJ2-4, the V gene TRBV7-9; 8 positions match TRBD2. The CDR3 sequence is 16 residues long. The V and J ends lost 3 bases and 3 bases, in that order; junction bases with no gene match: 7. CDR1 and CDR2 from the germline V gene are SEHNR and FQNEAQ (reference sequence). CDR3 DNA: TGTGCCAGCAGCTTGGGGGCGGGGACTAGCAAAAACATTCAGTACTTC. This sequence encodes CASSLGAGTSKNIQYF.

This clonotype was detected ten times or more. The J gene is TRBJ2-7, the V gene TRBV4-3; possibly TRBD2 for D (6 bases). The CDR3 is made up of 15 amino acids. CDR1 and CDR2 from the germline V gene are LGHNA and YSLEER. The germline V and J ends were trimmed by 2 bases and 2 bases, with 13 bases remaining between them. Here the CDR3 reads CASSQLTGVPYEQYF. The CDR3 DNA is TGCGCCAGCAGCCAACTTACGGGAGTCCCCTACGAGCAGTACTTC.

This clonotype appeared many times. The chain employs TRBV5-1 and TRBJ2-5; weak D call: TRBD2 (6 bases). The germline CDR1 and CDR2 sequences are SGHRS and YFSETQ. The CDR3 extends over 16 amino acids. Trimming left V 3 bases short and J 2 bases short, with 17 bases between. The CDR3 region has the DNA TGCGCCAGCAGCTCACCGGGGCCGGCGGGGCAAGAGACCCAGTACTTC. It is translated as CASSSPGPAGQETQYF.

There are many counts of this clonotype. The genes are TRBV4-2 and TRBJ2-3, with D perhaps assigned TRBD1 or TRBD2 (5 bases each). The V gene's germline CDR1 is LGHNA and CDR2 YNFKEQ. Deletions cut 5 bases from V and 6 bases from J, with 15 bases between. The CDR3 contains 14 residues. The DNA for the CDR3 is TGTGCCAGCAGCGGACTGGCCCCAGGGGATACGCAGTATTTT. Translated: CASSGLAPGDTQYF.

This clonotype was found many times. The chain recombines TRBV10-3 with TRBJ1-2, with TRBD1 matching 9 bases. The CDR3 totals 16 residues. Germline lookup yields CDR1 ENHRY and CDR2 SYGVKD. The ends lost 0 bases at V and 4 bases at J; junction bases unmatched: 6. DNA for the CDR3: TGTGCCATCAGTGAGTCGACCCGGGGACAGGGCTATGGCTACACCTTC. This gives the protein CAISESTRGQGYGYTF.

The CDR3 DNA sequence: TGTGCCAGCACGCGGAGCTCCTACAATGAGCAGTTCTTC. It encodes CASTRSSYNEQFF. The rearrangement links TRBV4-2 to TRBJ2-1, with D unresolved. Per germline, CDR1 LGHNA and CDR2 YNFKEQ. This CDR3 comprises 13 residues. V was shortened by 7 bases and J by 0 bases, with 7 bases between the two germline ends.

This clonotype came up many times. The chain recombines TRBV20-1 with TRBJ1-1; D uncertain. From germline, CDR1 is DFQATT and CDR2 SNEGSKA (reference sequence). CDR3 length: 13 amino acids. Trimming took 6 bases from V and 1 from J, leaving 12 bases between them. For the CDR3, the DNA is TGCAGTGCGCCAATCTACGGGAACACTGAAGCTTTCTTT. Protein product: CSAPIYGNTEAFF.

In this sample, this clonotype turned up many times. V gene TRBV27 combines with J gene TRBJ2-7; 9 bases are a match to TRBD1. The J segment lost 2 bases and the V segment lost 6 bases, leaving 5 bases of the junction unmatched. Germline CDR1 MNHEY, CDR2 SMNVEV (reference sequence). The CDR3 runs 14 residues. The CDR3 sequence: CASRGTGLAYEQYF. CDR3 DNA sequence: TGTGCCAGCAGGGGGACAGGGCTCGCCTACGAGCAGTACTTC.

This clonotype was counted many times. The rearrangement joins TRBV5-1 to TRBJ1-2; D uncertain. The V end lost 4 bases, the J end lost 8 bases, and 15 bases lay between the germline ends. Germline values: CDR1 SGHRS, CDR2 YFSETQ. This CDR3 is 13 amino acids long. The CDR3 reads CASSNGEVGGYTF. The CDR3 DNA reads TGCGCCAGCAGCAACGGGGAAGTCGGCGGCTACACCTTC.

This chain joins TRBV11-2 and TRBJ1-4; the D is unclear. CDR1 and CDR2 (germline): SGHAT, FQNNGV. The CDR3 extends over 13 amino acids. The germline V and J ends were trimmed by 2 bases and 8 bases, with 9 bases remaining between them. The DNA of the CDR3 is TGTGCCAGCAGCTTACGGTGGGAAGAAAAACTGTTTTTT. Its protein is CASSLRWEEKLFF.

The sample holds many counts of this clonotype. In nucleotides, the CDR3 is TGCAGCGTCTTAGACAACTCCTCCTACGAGCAGTACTTC. Translating gives CSVLDNSSYEQYF. The chain has TRBV29-1 and TRBJ2-7; no clear D. Trimming removed 6 bases at V and 0 bases at J, with 12 bases between. The length of the CDR3 is 13 residues. Germline CDR1 reads SQVTM; CDR2 reads ANQGSEA.

This clonotype was counted at least ten times. V gene TRBV6-1 combines with J gene TRBJ2-7; 8 bases align to TRBD1. The CDR3 length is 14 residues. V was clipped by 6 bases and J by 0 bases; unmatched bases: 4. Germline lookup yields CDR1 MNHNS and CDR2 SASEGT. The CDR3 DNA reads as TGTGCCAGCAGGACGGGACAGGCCTCCTACGAGCAGTACTTC. Amino acid sequence: CASRTGQASYEQYF.

This clonotype showed up many times. The V call is TRBV29-1, the J call TRBJ2-5; the D is unclear. Germline V gene sequence: CDR1 SQVTM, CDR2 ANQGSEA. V lost 3 bases to trimming and J lost 6 bases, with 5 bases between them. CDR3 length equals 10 residues. This CDR3 reads CSVEAQTQYF. CDR3 sequence (DNA): TGCAGCGTTGAGGCCCAGACCCAGTACTTC.

This clonotype was found many times. In nucleotides, the CDR3 is TGTGCCAGCAGTTTACAGCGGGCCTACAATGAGCAGTTCTTC. As protein: CASSLQRAYNEQFF. The chain links TRBV12-3 or TRBV12-4 to TRBJ2-1, with a tentative D call TRBD2 (6 bases). With 2 bases removed from V and 2 bases from J, the gap between germline ends came to 7 bases. There are 14 residues in the CDR3.

This clonotype was seen at least ten times. The chain carries TRBV20-1 and TRBJ1-2; D might be TRBD1 (5 bases). Trimming took 5 bases from V and 8 from J, leaving 15 bases between them. CDR3 size: 12 residues. Germline CDR1 DFQATT, CDR2 SNEGSKA (reference sequence). DNA for the CDR3: TGCAGTGCTCAGCTCGGGGGGTACGGCTACACCTTC. It is translated as CSAQLGGYGYTF.